The T cell receptor (beta chain) under discussion was sequenced for a study of a mutant IDH1 vaccine in newly diagnosed glioma (dated by TCRdb to 2020 to 2022). A note on the overall study: Of the 25 to 35 treated patients, approximately 62% were male and around 38% were female, and a mean age of roughly 40 years was recorded. Peripheral blood was collected at six visits: V03 (baseline), V05, V07, V10, V12 and V13. Prior to enrollment, standard therapy consisting of radiotherapy alone, temozolomide alone, or radiochemotherapy with temozolomide had been administered to patients, with the combination being received by most patients. Longitudinal TCRB deep sequencing was performed for around 23 treated patients wherever samples were available for exploratory analyses.

Note on this clone: Its antigen is unknown. Nothing much larger sits one base from this clone, and base qualities are not available.

What the time point label conveys for this sample: baseline, week 1 (first vaccination visit). Taken with the paper, the label for treatment or condition translates to: pre-vaccination baseline after standard-of-care therapy. Newly diagnosed WHO grade 3 or 4 IDH1-mutant astrocytomas showing loss of nuclear ATRX were present in the donors. The samples were drawn from NOA16, a multicentre, single-arm, open-label phase I trial in Germany that tested a mutant IDH1 peptide vaccine in humans for the first time. For immunogenicity testing, the blood drawn at visit V03 was used as the baseline sample. Genomic DNA for TCRB sequencing was isolated from EDTA blood with the DNeasy Blood and Tissue Kit. Preparation of the library involved the immunoSEQ multiplex PCR assay. Rearranged TCR beta chain sequences were amplified with the hsTCRB Kit following the manufacturer's protocol. TCRB libraries were sequenced on an Illumina MiSeq. In the source study's methods: The kit vendor's proprietary platform handled demultiplexing, trimming and gene mapping. The table was pulled from immuneACCESS by TCRdb, which kept in-frame rearrangements only. Such tables lose some clones; where checked, under half of the loss comes from unresolved V genes, and the rest has no known cause. That table supplies the V and J calls and clone size; D and trimming were determined from the DNA. The sample data list around 92,000 clones, and roughly four fifths of these were observed just once. 6% to 9.5% of the sample goes to the ten largest clones.

V was cut back by 2 bases and J by 10 bases, leaving a gap of 12 bases between them. Based on the germline V gene (reference sequence), the CDR1 and CDR2 sequences are LNHDA and SQIVND. There are 14 amino acids in the CDR3, from cysteine to phenylalanine inclusive. The only DNA kept is the CDR3, 42 bases in frame from the first base. Points the paper makes about the study in general: Vaccine-induced immune responses across multiple MHC alleles were detected in approximately 94% of patients. Selection of PBMC samples for TCRB deep sequencing was based on availability. The authors stated that sample limitations prevented analyses of patient blood samples from being reproduced. Pseudoprogression appeared unrelated to alterations in the top peripheral T cell clonotypes detected by TCRB sequencing.

The material was PBMCs, obtained from a glioma patient treated with radiotherapy, temozolomide or both. The chain joins TRBV19 to TRBJ1-6; a tentative D call is TRBD1 (5 bases match). The receptor was derived from a woman aged 45-65 years with glioma. The CDR3 reads CASSILGDDSPLHF. The nucleotide sequence reads as follows: TGTGCCAGTAGTATATTAGGGGATGACTCACCCCTCCACTTT.